This TCR beta chain was sequenced for a study of T-cell memory formation after mild COVID-19. MiXCR, applied by TCRdb to the 5' RACE reads, yields one record per CDR3 protein. The data hold under 550,000 distinct CDR3 sequences, with 15% to 20% observed a single time. V was shortened by 2 bases and J by 5 bases, with 14 bases between the two germline ends. The CDR3 spans 15 residues. Per the germline V gene, CDR1 is MGHRA and CDR2 is YSYEKL. The genes are TRBV4-1 and TRBJ2-3, with D maybe TRBD2 (5 bases). The source is a man younger than 35 who had mild COVID-19 (a few samples of this study predate the infection). Cell type and time point are not known. Sequencing was carried out using PBMCs or a T cell subset sorted from them (not recorded which). DNA of the CDR3: TGCGCCAGCAGCCAACGGGGAGACTGGATAGATACGCAGTATTTT. Protein product: CASSQRGDWIDTQYF.